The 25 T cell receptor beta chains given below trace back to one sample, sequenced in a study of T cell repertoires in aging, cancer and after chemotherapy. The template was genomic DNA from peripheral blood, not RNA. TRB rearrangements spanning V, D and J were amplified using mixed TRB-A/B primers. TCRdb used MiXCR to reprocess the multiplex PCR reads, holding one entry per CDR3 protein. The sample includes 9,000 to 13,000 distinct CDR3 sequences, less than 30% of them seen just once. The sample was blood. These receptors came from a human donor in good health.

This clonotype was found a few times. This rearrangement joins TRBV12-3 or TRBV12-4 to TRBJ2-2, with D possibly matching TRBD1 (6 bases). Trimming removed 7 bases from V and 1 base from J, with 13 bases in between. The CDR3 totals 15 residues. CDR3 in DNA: TGTGCCAGCATCCCAGGGGAACGGAACACCGGGGAGCTGTTTTTT. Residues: CASIPGERNTGELFF.

CDR3 loop: CASSRVGTNYEQYF. The DNA of the CDR3 is TGTGCCAGCAGCCGCGTCGGAACCAATTACGAGCAGTACTTC. The V call is TRBV11-2, the J call TRBJ2-7; the D is unclear. This CDR3 has 14 amino acids. Germline CDR1 and CDR2: SGHAT and FQNNGV. Between the trimmed V and J ends, which lost 5 bases and 4 bases, there was a span of 15 bases.

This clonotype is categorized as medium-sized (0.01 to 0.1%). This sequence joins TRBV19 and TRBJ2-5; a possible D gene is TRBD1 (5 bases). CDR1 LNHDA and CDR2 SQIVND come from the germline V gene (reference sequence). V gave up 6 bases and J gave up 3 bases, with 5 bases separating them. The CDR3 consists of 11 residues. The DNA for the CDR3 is TGTGCCAGTAGAGGGGAAGAGACCCAGTACTTC. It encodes CASRGEETQYF.

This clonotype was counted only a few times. Here the CDR3 DNA reads TGTGCCAGCAGTTTTCGACAGGACTATAATTCACCCCTCCACTTT. Its translation: CASSFRQDYNSPLHF. V and J are TRBV13 and TRBJ1-6, with D perhaps matching TRBD1 (6 bases). The V gene lost 6 bases and the J gene lost 3 bases, with 12 bases spanning the gap. Germline V gene sequence: CDR1 PRHDT, CDR2 FYEKMQ (reference sequence). The CDR3 covers 15 residues.

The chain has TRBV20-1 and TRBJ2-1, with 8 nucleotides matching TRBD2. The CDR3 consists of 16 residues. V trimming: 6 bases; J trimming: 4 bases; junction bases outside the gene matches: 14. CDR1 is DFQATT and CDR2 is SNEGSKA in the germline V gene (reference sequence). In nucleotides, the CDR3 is TGCAGTGCCCAACCCTGGGGAGCGGGGGAGTACAATGAGCAGTTCTTC. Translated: CSAQPWGAGEYNEQFF.

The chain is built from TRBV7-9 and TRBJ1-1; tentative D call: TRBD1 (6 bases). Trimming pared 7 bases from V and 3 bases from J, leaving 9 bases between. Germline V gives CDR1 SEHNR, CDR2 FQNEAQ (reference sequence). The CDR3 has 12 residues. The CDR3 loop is CASNGGHTEAFF. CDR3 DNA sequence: TGTGCCAGCAATGGGGGGCACACTGAAGCTTTCTTT.

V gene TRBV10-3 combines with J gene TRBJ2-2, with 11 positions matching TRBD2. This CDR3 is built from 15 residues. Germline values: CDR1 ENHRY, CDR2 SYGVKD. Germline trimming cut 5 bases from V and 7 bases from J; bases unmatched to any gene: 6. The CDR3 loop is CAISSLAGVVGELFF. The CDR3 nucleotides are TGTGCCATCAGTTCACTAGCGGGAGTGGTCGGGGAGCTGTTTTTT.

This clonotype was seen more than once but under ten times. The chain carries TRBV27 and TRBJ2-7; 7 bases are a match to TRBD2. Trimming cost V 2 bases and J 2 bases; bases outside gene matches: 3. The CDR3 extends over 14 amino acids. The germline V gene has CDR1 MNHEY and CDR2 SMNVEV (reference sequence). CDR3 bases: TGTGCCAGCAGTTTACTCGGGACTACCTACGAGCAGTACTTC. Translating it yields CASSLLGTTYEQYF.

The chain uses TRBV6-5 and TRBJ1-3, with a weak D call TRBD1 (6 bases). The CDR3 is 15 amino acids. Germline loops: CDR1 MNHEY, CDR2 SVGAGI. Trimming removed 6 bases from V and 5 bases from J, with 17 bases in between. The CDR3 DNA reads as TGTGCCAGCAGCCCCACCGGGACATTAAGAAACACCATATATTTT. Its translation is CASSPTGTLRNTIYF.

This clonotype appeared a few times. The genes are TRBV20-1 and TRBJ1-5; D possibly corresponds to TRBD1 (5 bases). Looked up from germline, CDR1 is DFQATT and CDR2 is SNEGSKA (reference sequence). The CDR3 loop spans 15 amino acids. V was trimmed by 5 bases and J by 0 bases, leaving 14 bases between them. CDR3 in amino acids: CSAPDVGHSNQPQHF. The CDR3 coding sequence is TGCAGTGCTCCTGATGTGGGGCATAGCAATCAGCCCCAGCATTTT.

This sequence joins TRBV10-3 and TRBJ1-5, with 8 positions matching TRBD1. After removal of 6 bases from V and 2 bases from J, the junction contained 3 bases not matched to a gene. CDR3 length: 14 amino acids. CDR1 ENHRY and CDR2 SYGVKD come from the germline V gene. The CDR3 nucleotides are TGTGCCATCAGGGGGACAGGTGGCAATCAGCCCCAGCATTTT. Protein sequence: CAIRGTGGNQPQHF.

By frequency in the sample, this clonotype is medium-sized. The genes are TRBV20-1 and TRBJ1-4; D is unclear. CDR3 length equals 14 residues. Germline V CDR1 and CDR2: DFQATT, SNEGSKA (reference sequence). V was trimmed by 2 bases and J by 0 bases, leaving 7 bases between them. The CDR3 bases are TGCAGTGCTAGACCGAGTGCAACTAATGAAAAACTGTTTTTT. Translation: CSARPSATNEKLFF.

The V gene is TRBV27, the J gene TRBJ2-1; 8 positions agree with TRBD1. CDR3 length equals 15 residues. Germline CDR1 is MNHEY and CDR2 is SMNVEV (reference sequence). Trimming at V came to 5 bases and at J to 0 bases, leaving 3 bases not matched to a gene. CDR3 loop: CASSAGTGSYNEQFF. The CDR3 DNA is TGTGCCAGCAGTGCCGGGACAGGCTCCTACAATGAGCAGTTCTTC.

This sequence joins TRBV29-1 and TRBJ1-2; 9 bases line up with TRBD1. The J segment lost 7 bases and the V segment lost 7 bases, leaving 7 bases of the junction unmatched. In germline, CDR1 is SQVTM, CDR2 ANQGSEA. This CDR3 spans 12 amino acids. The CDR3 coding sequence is TGCAGCGCCAGGGGACAGGGATTTGGCTACACCTTC. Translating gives CSARGQGFGYTF.

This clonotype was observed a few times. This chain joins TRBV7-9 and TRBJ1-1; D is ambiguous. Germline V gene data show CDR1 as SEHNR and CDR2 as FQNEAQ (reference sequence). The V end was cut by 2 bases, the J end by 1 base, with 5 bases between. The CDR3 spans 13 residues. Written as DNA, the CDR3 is TGTGCCAGCAGCTTAAAATGGAACACTGAAGCTTTCTTT. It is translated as CASSLKWNTEAFF.

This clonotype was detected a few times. In DNA form, the CDR3 reads TGTGCCAGCAGCCAGGGACTAGCGGGAGGGACAGATACGCAGTATTTT. It encodes CASSQGLAGGTDTQYF. The genes are TRBV7-9 and TRBJ2-3, with 16 bases matching TRBD2. Germline-derived CDR1 and CDR2 are SEHNR and FQNEAQ (reference sequence). V shed 5 bases and J 3 bases; nucleotides not matched to a gene: 2. This CDR3 spans 16 amino acids.

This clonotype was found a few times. The CDR3 DNA reads TGTGCCAGCAGTTTACCGGGGTGGCCCCTCCACTTT. It specifies CASSLPGWPLHF. This chain links TRBV28 with TRBJ1-6; the D is unclear. Trimming removed 2 bases at V and 13 bases at J, with 9 bases between. From germline, CDR1 is MDHEN and CDR2 SYDVKM. The CDR3 spans 12 residues.

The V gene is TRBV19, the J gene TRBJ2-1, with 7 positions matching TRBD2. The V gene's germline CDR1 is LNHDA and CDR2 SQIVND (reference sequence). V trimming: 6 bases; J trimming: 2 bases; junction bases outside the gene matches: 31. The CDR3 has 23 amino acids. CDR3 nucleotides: TGTGCCAGTAGCCTCTATAGGGAGGGGCTGAAGCCGAACTTAGAACGGCCCTACAATGAGCAGTTCTTC. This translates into CASSLYREGLKPNLERPYNEQFF.

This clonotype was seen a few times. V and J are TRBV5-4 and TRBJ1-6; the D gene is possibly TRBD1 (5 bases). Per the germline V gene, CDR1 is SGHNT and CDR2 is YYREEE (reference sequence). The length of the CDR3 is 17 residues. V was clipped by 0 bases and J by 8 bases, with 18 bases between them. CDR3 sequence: CASSLEWLPLGDSPLHF. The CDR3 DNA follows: TGTGCCAGCAGCTTGGAATGGCTCCCTTTAGGGGATTCACCCCTCCACTTT.

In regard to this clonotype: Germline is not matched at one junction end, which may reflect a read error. The CDR3 DNA reads as TGTGTCAGCAGCCATACATACGGGAGGCCCGGCACCGGGGAGCTGTTTTTT. It codes for CVSSHTYGRPGTGELFF. The V and J genes are TRBV7-6 and TRBJ2-2; 7 bases align to TRBD2. In germline, CDR1 is SGHVS, CDR2 FNYEAQ. This CDR3 spans 17 amino acids.

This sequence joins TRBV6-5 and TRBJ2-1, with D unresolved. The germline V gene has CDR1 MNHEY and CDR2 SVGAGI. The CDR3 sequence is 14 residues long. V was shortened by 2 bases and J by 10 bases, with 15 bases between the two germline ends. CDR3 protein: CASSYDTEPVEQFF. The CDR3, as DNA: TGTGCCAGCAGTTACGATACAGAGCCCGTAGAGCAGTTCTTC.

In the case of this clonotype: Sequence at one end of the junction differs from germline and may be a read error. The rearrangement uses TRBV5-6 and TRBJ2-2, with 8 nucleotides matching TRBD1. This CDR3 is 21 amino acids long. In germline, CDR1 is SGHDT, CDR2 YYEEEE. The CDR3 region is CDSSLVGYRTGPREGTGELFF. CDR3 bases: TGTGACAGCAGCCTTGTAGGATACAGGACAGGGCCTAGAGAAGGCACCGGGGAGCTGTTTTTT.

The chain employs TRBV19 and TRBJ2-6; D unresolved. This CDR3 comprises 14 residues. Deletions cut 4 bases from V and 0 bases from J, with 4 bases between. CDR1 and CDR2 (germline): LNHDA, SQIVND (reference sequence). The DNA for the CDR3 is TGTGCCAGTAGTAGAGACTCTGGGGCCAACGTCCTGACTTTC. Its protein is CASSRDSGANVLTF.

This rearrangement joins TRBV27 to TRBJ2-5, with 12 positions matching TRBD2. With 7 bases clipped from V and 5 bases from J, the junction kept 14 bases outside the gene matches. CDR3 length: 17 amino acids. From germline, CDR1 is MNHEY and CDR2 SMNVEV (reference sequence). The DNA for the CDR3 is TGTGCCAGCACCCAAACTTGGACTAGCGGGATGTCGGAGACCCAGTACTTC. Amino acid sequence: CASTQTWTSGMSETQYF.

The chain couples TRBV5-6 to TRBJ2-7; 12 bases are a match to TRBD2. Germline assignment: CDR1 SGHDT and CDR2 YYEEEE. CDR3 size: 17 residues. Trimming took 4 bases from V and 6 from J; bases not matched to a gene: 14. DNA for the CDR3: TGTGCCAGCAGCATGGGACTAGCGGGCTTCACCCTCTGCGAGCAGTACTTC. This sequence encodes CASSMGLAGFTLCEQYF.